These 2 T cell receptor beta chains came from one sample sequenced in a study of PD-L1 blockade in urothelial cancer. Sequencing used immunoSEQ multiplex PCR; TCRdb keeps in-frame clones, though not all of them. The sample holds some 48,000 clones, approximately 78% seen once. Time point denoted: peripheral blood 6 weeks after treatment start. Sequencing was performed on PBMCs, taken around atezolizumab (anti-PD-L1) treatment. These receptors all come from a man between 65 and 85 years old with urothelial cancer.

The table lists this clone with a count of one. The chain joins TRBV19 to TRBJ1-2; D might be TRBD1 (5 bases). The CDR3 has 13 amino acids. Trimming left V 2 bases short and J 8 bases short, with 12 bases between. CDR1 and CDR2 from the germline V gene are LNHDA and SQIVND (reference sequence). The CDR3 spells CASSILTGVGYTF. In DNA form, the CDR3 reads TGTGCCAGTAGTATATTAACAGGAGTGGGCTACACCTTC.

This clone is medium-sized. The CDR3 region is CASSGNREFGEQFF. The DNA of the CDR3 is TGCGCCAGCAGCGGAAACAGGGAATTTGGGGAGCAGTTCTTC. The chain recombines TRBV5-1 with TRBJ2-1, with a tentative D call TRBD1 (6 bases). The CDR3 is 14 amino acids. V gave up 4 bases and J gave up 10 bases, with 18 bases separating them. The germline gives CDR1 SGHRS, CDR2 YFSETQ. The full variable domain, rest sourced from reference TRBV5-1 and TRBJ2-1, is KAGVTQTPRYLIKTRGQQVTLSCSPISGHRSVSWYQQTPGQGLQFLFEYFSETQRNKGNFPGRFSGRQFSNSRSEMNVSTLELGDSALYLCASSGNREFGEQFFGPGTRLTVL.